The text below deals with one T cell receptor beta chain. This sample was taken from a study of T cells in Graves' hyperthyroidism and ophthalmopathy. The junction had 8 bases not matched to a gene; V was cut back by 4 bases and J by 1 base. This CDR3 spans 17 amino acids. The germline V gene encodes CDR1 ENHRY and CDR2 SYGVKD. Researchers took RNA transcripts and amplified the TCR beta CDR3 regions from them. The HTBI primer set drove a first-round RT-PCR of the TCR CDR3. MiXCR, run by TCRdb on the multiplex PCR reads, gives a single entry per CDR3 protein. The data show about 540,000 distinct CDR3 sequences, just over 45% seen once.

The specimen sequenced was peripheral blood or thyroid tissue (not recorded which). This chain connects TRBV10-3 to TRBJ2-5, with 11 bases aligning to TRBD2. The source of this sequence is a young woman with Graves' hyperthyroidism. In nucleotides, the CDR3 is TGTGCCATCAGTGCTCCGAATAGCGGGAGGGCCCAAGAGACCCAGTACTTC. Encoded protein: CAISAPNSGRAQETQYF.